The sequence of this TCR beta chain was determined in a study of blood T cells in healthy people across ages. Overall study context: T cells yielded about one barcoded beta molecule per two cells through template switching.

There are a few counts of this clonotype. Losses at the gene ends were 0 bases for V and 7 bases for J; bases not matched to a gene: 10. CDR1 is MRHNA, CDR2 SNTAGT, per germline. The CDR3 covers 18 residues. A second about 6 to 12 cycle PCR used barcoded and J-beta primers. Each CDR3 protein gets one entry after TCRdb re-called the 5' RACE reads with MiXCR. The table shows about 930,000 distinct CDR3 sequences, with 25% to 35% occurring only once. These data also featured in a second study, about T cells of mothers and their children. That work contributes: Related and unrelated pairs show similar shaping of TCR recombination output by thymic selection. The overlap seen between related mothers and children slightly exceeded that of unrelated pairs, though not significantly.

Sequencing used blood. The gene calls are TRBV6-4 and TRBJ2-1, with 12 bases that match TRBD2. This receptor was taken from a woman aged 40 to 50 in good health. The CDR3 loop is CASSDSPSGGATKNEQFF. The CDR3 DNA sequence: TGTGCCAGCAGTGACTCCCCTAGCGGGGGGGCCACGAAGAATGAGCAGTTCTTC.